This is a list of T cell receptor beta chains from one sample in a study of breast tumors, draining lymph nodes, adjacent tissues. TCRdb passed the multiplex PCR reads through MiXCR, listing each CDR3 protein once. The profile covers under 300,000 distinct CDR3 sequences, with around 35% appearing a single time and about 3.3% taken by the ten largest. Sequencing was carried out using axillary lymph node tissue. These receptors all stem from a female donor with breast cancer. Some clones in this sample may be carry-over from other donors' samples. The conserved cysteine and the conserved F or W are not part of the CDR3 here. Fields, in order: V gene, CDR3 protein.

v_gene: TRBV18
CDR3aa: ASSPLAGVDEQF

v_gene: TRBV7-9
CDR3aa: ASTRQGETQY

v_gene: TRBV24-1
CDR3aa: ASSFDDAGLVRVDDEQF

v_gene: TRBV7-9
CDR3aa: ASSTRTDYNSPLH

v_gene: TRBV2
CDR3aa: ASRPQVFLAWGYT

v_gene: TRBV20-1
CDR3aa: SASGTSGVSYNEQF

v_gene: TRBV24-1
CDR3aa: ATSDLGTSGEQF

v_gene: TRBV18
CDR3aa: ASSPPQQGGGNTIY

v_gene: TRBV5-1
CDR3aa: ASSLTSVRDRTYEQY

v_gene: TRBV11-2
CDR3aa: ASSLEFWQGGINEKLF

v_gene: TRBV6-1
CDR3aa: ASTRTSGSSYEQY

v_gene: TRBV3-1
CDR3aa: ASSQGLALSTDTQY

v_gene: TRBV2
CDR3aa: ASSEQRRMQF

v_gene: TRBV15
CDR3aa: ATSRSLSQYEGANVLT

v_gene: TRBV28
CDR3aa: ASSLIQRGAEKLF

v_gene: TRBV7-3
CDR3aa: ASSLGPDQGTQY

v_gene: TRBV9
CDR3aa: ASSVDAVLTQY

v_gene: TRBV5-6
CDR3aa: ASSLGAGRMNTGELF

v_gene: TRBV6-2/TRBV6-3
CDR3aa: ASSFALAGGHEQF

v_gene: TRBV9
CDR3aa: ASSARQGNFNEQF

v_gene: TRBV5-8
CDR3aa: ASSLLGRNEQF

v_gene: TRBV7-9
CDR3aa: ASSRIRRTVNEKLF

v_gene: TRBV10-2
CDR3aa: ASTLAGDSKTQY

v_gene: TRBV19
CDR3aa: ASSIGGAGGGNEQF

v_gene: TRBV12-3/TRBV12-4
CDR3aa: ASSFLSPRNSYEQY

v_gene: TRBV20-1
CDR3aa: SASGTAIGETQY

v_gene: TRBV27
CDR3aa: ASSRLAGGHERY

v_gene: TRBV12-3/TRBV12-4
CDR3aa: ASRSGRAPHGYT

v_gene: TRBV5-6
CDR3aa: ASSPLGVETQY

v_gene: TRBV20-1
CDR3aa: SAQSEGELYEQY

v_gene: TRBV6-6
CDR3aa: ASSYRGRTDTQY

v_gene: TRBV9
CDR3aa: ASSARAPSYNEQF

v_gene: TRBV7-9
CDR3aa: ASSVLAGGAPDTQY

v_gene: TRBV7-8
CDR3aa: ASSFTSAGITDTQY

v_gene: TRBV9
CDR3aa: ASSSLAAEQF

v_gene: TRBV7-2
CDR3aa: ASSYQRGGQETQY

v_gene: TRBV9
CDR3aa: ASSVGLSSGRAVQY

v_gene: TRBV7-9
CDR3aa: ASTTYTGELF

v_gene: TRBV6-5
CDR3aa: ASSDTPEEPQH

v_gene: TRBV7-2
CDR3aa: ASSPTSGGRNSPLH

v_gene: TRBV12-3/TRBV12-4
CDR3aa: ASSGDLQVGARYEQY